Reported below is one T cell receptor (beta chain). This sample stems from a study of T-cell memory formation after mild COVID-19. UMIs and sample barcodes were carried by the TCR alpha and TCR beta cDNA libraries that 5'RACE produced using constant-segment primers. MiXCR, run by TCRdb on the 5' RACE reads, gives a single entry per CDR3 protein. The sample yields roughly 400,000 distinct CDR3 sequences, roughly 18% seen once. CDR3 length: 11 amino acids. Germline values: CDR1 MNHNY, CDR2 SVGAGI (reference sequence). V shed 2 bases and J shed 9 bases, with 7 bases lying between them. Sequenced sample: PBMCs or a T cell subset sorted from them (not recorded which). The receptor comes from a man younger than 35 who had mild COVID-19 (a few samples of this study predate the infection). Cell type and time point are not known. The gene calls are TRBV6-6 and TRBJ1-2; D unclear. This CDR3 reads CASSYRARYTF. The CDR3 DNA is TGTGCCAGCAGTTACAGGGCACGCTACACCTTC.